This T cell receptor beta chain was sequenced in a study of vaccination effects on CD4 cells after COVID-19. Assay used: immunoSEQ multiplex PCR; TCRdb lists only in-frame clones, some missing. The sample yields 75,000 to 100,000 clones, roughly 73% seen once. This clone has only a few counts. Its specificity is unknown. The CDR3 extends over 15 amino acids. V gave up 6 bases and J gave up 3 bases; unmatched junction bases: 4. The germline V gene has CDR1 SNHLY and CDR2 FYNNEI. Sequencing was preceded by expansion of antigen-specific CD4+ T cells with viral peptide pools in the ViraFEST assay. Following culture for roughly 10 days, CD4+ T cells were isolated. Participants each got two BNT162b2 or mRNA-1273 vaccine doses. Each vaccine recipient was nucleocapsid antibody negative and had no prior SARS-CoV-2 infection. Each culture had half its medium swapped for IL-2 medium on days 3 and 7.

The TCR sequence derives from a human donor who received a COVID-19 vaccine. This sample comprised CD4+ T cells from PBMCs cultured with HCoV-OC43 spike peptides, obtained after COVID-19 vaccination. The sample's subset: HCoV-OC43 spike overlapping peptide pool stimulation. The chain combines TRBV2 with TRBJ2-2, with 10 positions matching TRBD1. CDR3 region: CASSLDRGDTGELFF. The CDR3 DNA follows: TGTGCCAGCAGCCTGGACAGGGGGGACACCGGGGAGCTGTTTTTT.